The T cell receptor beta chain under discussion was sequenced for a study of control samples from healthy donors and cancer patients (dated by TCRdb to about 2020). V was cut back by 11 bases and J by 2 bases, leaving a gap of 19 bases between them. CDR1 and CDR2 (ENHRY, SYGVKD) derive from the germline V gene. There are 14 amino acids in the CDR3, from cysteine to phenylalanine inclusive. The sequence is cut down to CDR3 DNA, 42 bases in frame from base 1. The library was prepared using the immunoSEQ multiplex PCR assay. Entries here come from immuneACCESS through TCRdb and include only in-frame sequences with V and J called. Some clones fail to appear in such tables; in the studies checked, an unresolved V gene covers under half of the shortfall, and the cause of the remainder is unknown. The sample yields about 130,000 clones; around 90% were counted once. Of the sample, roughly 8.6% falls within the top ten clones.

Note on this clone: Its antigen is not yet known. Base-call qualities are not available, and no considerably larger clone is one nucleotide away.

Sequenced input: blood. The source of this sequence is a man between 18 and 29 years old in good health. The receptor chain draws on TRBV10-3 and TRBJ2-7; too little of a D gene remains to name it. The CDR3: CAAQASQETYEQYF. The nucleotide sequence reads as follows: TGTGCCGCCCAGGCGTCGCAGGAGACCTACGAGCAGTACTTC.